Each of the 9 T cell receptor beta chains below was sequenced from the same sample in a study of cytomegalovirus exposure and HLA in healthy donors. This PCR relied on a set of 60 Vbeta primers and 13 Jbeta primers. The repertoire was sequenced with immunoSEQ multiplex PCR; TCRdb's copy has only in-frame clones and lacks some. The sample holds around 80,000 clones; over 70% are singletons and the top ten take under 10%. Sequencing was done on a sample of PBMCs. The receptors originated from a middle-aged man in good health and CMV-seropositive.

J is TRBJ2-5 and V is TRBV27; 9 bases line up with TRBD1. Germline CDR1 and CDR2: MNHEY and SMNVEV (reference sequence). The ends lost 4 bases at V and 4 bases at J; junction bases unmatched: 4. CDR3 size: 14 residues. CDR3 in amino acids: CASSSRDRVETQYF. In DNA form, the CDR3 reads TGTGCCAGCAGTTCCCGGGACAGGGTAGAGACCCAGTACTTC.

In nucleotides, the CDR3 is TGCAGCGCAGACTACACTAGCGGACTTGAGCAGTTCTTC. Translated, it gives CSADYTSGLEQFF. The V call is TRBV29-1, the J call TRBJ2-1, with 8 bases lining up with TRBD2. This CDR3 has 13 residues. J gave up 9 bases and V 7 bases, and 11 bases lay outside the gene matches. Germline assignment: CDR1 SQVTM and CDR2 ANQGSEA.

The rearrangement joins TRBV5-4 to TRBJ1-2; a weak D match, TRBD1 (6 bases). V gave up 3 bases and J gave up 4 bases, with 16 bases separating them. Germline CDR1 reads SGHNT; CDR2 reads YYREEE (reference sequence). The CDR3 extends over 15 amino acids. The CDR3 reads CASSSNTGTIYGYTF. CDR3 bases: TGTGCCAGCAGCTCGAACACCGGGACAATCTATGGCTACACCTTC.

The chain links TRBV30 to TRBJ2-3; 9 nucleotides line up with TRBD2. Trimming took 4 bases from V and 1 from J; bases not matched to a gene: 3. CDR3 length equals 14 residues. Germline CDR1 reads GTSNPN; CDR2 reads SVGIG (reference sequence). CDR3 in DNA: TGTGCCTGGAATCAGCGGGGGGGCACAGATACGCAGTATTTT. Amino acid sequence: CAWNQRGGTDTQYF. The variable domain in full, with the rest retrieved from reference TRBV30 and TRBJ2-3, is SQTIHQWPATLVQPVGSPLSLECTVEGTSNPNLYWYRQAAGRGLQLLFYSVGIGQISSEVPQNLSASRPQDRQFILSSKKLLLSDSGFYLCAWNQRGGTDTQYFGPGTRLTVL.

The chain combines TRBV5-8 with TRBJ2-7, with a possible D match to TRBD1 (5 bases). Germline assignment: CDR1 SGHTS and CDR2 YDEGEE. V was cut by 0 bases and J by 5 bases, with 12 bases left in between. The CDR3 length is 14 residues. The CDR3, as DNA: TGTGCCAGCAGCTTGGGTAGGGGTGTGGACGAGCAGTACTTC. Its protein is CASSLGRGVDEQYF.

The chain links TRBV5-1 to TRBJ2-6, with a weak D call TRBD2 (6 bases). This CDR3 has 16 residues. Trimming took 10 bases from V and 0 from J, leaving 17 bases between them. In germline, CDR1 is SGHRS, CDR2 YFSETQ. The CDR3 here is CASAGTGISGANVLTF. For the CDR3, the DNA is TGCGCCTCCGCGGGAACGGGAATCTCTGGGGCCAACGTCCTGACTTTC.

This chain uses TRBV30 with TRBJ1-6, with D unresolved. V was shortened by 5 bases and J by 7 bases, with 6 bases between the two germline ends. This CDR3 is 11 amino acids long. Per germline, CDR1 GTSNPN and CDR2 SVGIG (reference sequence). The CDR3 coding sequence is TGTGCCTGGGGGCCCAATTCACCCCTCCACTTT. It is translated as CAWGPNSPLHF. The full variable domain, rest sourced from reference TRBV30 and TRBJ1-6, is SQTIHQWPATLVQPVGSPLSLECTVEGTSNPNLYWYRQAAGRGLQLLFYSVGIGQISSEVPQNLSASRPQDRQFILSSKKLLLSDSGFYLCAWGPNSPLHFGNGTRLTVT.

This clone came up a few times. V and J are TRBV5-5 and TRBJ2-2, with a possible D match to TRBD1 (5 bases). The V and J ends lost 2 bases and 6 bases respectively, with 5 bases between them. The CDR3 sequence is 12 residues long. CDR1 is SGHKS and CDR2 is YYEKEE in the germline V gene (reference sequence). CDR3 in amino acids: CASSLGAGELFF. For the CDR3, the DNA is TGTGCCAGCAGCTTAGGGGCCGGGGAGCTGTTTTTT.

This chain connects TRBV6-1 to TRBJ2-3, with 9 bases that match TRBD1. V lost 8 bases, J lost 1 base, and 4 bases stayed unmatched. The CDR3 is 14 amino acids. CDR1 is MNHNS, CDR2 SASEGT, per germline. CDR3 DNA sequence: TGTGCCAGCGTAAGGGACAGGGGCACAGATACGCAGTATTTT. It is translated as CASVRDRGTDTQYF.